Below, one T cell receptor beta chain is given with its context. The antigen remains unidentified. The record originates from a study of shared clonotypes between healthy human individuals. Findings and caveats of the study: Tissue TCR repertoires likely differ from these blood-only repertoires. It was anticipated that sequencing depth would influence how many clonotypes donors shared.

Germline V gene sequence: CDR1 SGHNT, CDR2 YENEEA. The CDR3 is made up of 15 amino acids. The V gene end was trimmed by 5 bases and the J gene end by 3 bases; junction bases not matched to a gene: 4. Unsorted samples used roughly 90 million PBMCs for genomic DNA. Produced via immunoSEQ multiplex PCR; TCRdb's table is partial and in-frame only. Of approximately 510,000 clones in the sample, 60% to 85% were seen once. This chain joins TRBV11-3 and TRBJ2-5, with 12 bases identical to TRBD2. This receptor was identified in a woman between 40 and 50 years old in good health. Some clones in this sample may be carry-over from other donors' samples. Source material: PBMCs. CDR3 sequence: CASSLRTSGEETQYF. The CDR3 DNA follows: TGTGCCAGCAGCCTCCGGACTAGCGGGGAAGAGACCCAGTACTTC.